A selection of T cell receptor beta chains follows, all from one sample in a study of T cell changes during pregnancy in multiple sclerosis. Method: immunoSEQ multiplex PCR; TCRdb's copy keeps in-frame clones and lacks some. The table lists tens of thousands of clones, approximately 94% of them singletons. Sequencing used peripheral blood, obtained in the third trimester of pregnancy. The receptors were sampled from a female donor with multiple sclerosis, enrolled in a pregnancy study. The CDR3 runs from the conserved cysteine through the conserved F or W. D genes are given only for firm matches. Clone size is shown for a subset of rows, as once, few, many or a class of expanded clone.

clone_size | j_call | d_call | v_call | cdr3_aa | cdr3_nt
few | TRBJ2-7 | TRBD2 | TRBV5-5 | CASSLIAGAYEQYF | TGTGCCAGCAGCTTGATAGCGGGAGCCTACGAGCAGTACTTC
NA | TRBJ2-7 | TRBD1 | TRBV2 | CATFPGTGEREQYF | TGTGCCACATTTCCCGGGACAGGGGAGCGGGAGCAGTACTTC
NA | TRBJ2-2 | NA | TRBV10-2 | CASSESAYTGELFF | TGCGCCAGCAGTGAGTCGGCATACACCGGGGAGCTGTTTTTT
NA | TRBJ1-5 | NA | TRBV2 | CASSEGQEGNQPQHF | TGTGCCAGCAGTGAAGGCCAGGAAGGAAATCAGCCCCAGCATTTT
once | TRBJ1-1 | NA | TRBV4-3 | CASSQRVLLRGSSTEAFF | TGCGCCAGCAGCCAACGGGTACTTTTGAGGGGGTCGAGTACTGAAGCTTTCTTT
NA | TRBJ1-5 | NA | TRBV2 | CASSDRVGFQPQHF | TGTGCCAGCAGTGACAGGGTGGGATTTCAGCCCCAGCATTTT
NA | TRBJ2-3 | TRBD2 | TRBV4-1 | CASSPEGDSGSLTDTQYF | TGCGCCAGCAGCCCCGAGGGCGATAGCGGGAGTCTTACAGATACGCAGTATTTT
NA | TRBJ2-5 | TRBD2 | TRBV10-3 | CAISEPGLAETQYF | TGTGCCATCAGTGAACCGGGACTAGCGGAGACCCAGTACTTC
NA | TRBJ2-1 | NA | TRBV5-4 | CASSFGSSAMEQFF | TGTGCCAGCAGCTTCGGTAGTAGCGCGATGGAGCAGTTCTTC
NA | TRBJ2-1 | TRBD2 | TRBV6-6 | CASRTSVPGEQFF | TGTGCCAGCAGGACTAGCGTTCCCGGTGAGCAGTTCTTC
NA | TRBJ2-1 | TRBD2 | TRBV5-1 | CASSYWTSGRANEQFF | TGCGCCAGCAGCTATTGGACTAGCGGGAGGGCAAATGAGCAGTTCTTC
NA | TRBJ2-1 | NA | TRBV5-1 | CASSRTGESYEQFF | TGCGCCAGCAGCAGAACGGGAGAGAGCTATGAGCAGTTCTTC
NA | TRBJ2-3 | TRBD2 | TRBV28 | CASTNGGSRTDTQYF | TGTGCCAGCACCAACGGCGGGAGTCGCACAGATACGCAGTATTTT
NA | TRBJ2-3 | NA | TRBV19 | CASTGGVLAALDTQYF | TGTGCCAGTACCGGCGGGGTTTTAGCAGCTTTAGATACGCAGTATTTT
once | TRBJ2-5 | TRBD1 | TRBV14 | CASSQDRGRRETQYF | TGTGCCAGCAGCCAAGACAGGGGGCGTAGGGAGACCCAGTACTTC
NA | TRBJ1-5 | NA | TRBV4-2 | CASSHSTAQPQHF | TGTGCCAGCAGCCATTCGACAGCGCAGCCCCAGCATTTT
NA | TRBJ2-3 | TRBD1 | TRBV19 | CASSDRGLRDTQYF | TGTGCCAGCTCAGACAGGGGGCTGAGAGATACGCAGTATTTT
NA | TRBJ2-7 | TRBD2 | TRBV6-1 | CASSVQREGGSEQYF | TGTGCCAGCAGTGTCCAGCGGGAGGGGGGCAGCGAGCAGTACTTC